This T cell receptor beta chain is drawn from a study of T cell changes during pregnancy in multiple sclerosis. Libraries were prepared by immunoSEQ multiplex PCR; TCRdb keeps only in-frame clonotypes and omits some of them. The table lists tens of thousands of clones, 93% of them singletons. Germline CDR1 GTSNPN, CDR2 SVGIG (reference sequence). The CDR3 totals 15 residues. V trimming: 1 base; J trimming: 4 bases; junction bases outside the gene matches: 8. This chain uses TRBV30 with TRBJ2-7, with 9 bases matching TRBD1. The sequence was obtained from a female donor with multiple sclerosis, enrolled in a pregnancy study. Sequencing was performed on peripheral blood, taken in the second trimester of pregnancy. The CDR3 bases are TGTGCCTGGAGTGCCAAAACCGGGACAGGGTACGAGCAGTACTTC. Amino acid sequence: CAWSAKTGTGYEQYF.